A selection of T cell receptor beta chains follows, all from one sample in a study of T cells after yellow fever vaccination. From the 5' RACE reads, TCRdb called clonotypes with MiXCR, one entry per CDR3 protein. The sample carries some 120,000 distinct CDR3 sequences, around 7.4% recorded once. This specimen consisted of CD4+ T cells sorted from PBMCs, obtained roughly 10 days after the first yellow fever vaccination. The receptor source for this set is a man aged 18 to 29 who received the YFV17D yellow fever vaccine. Each CDR3 is given with its conserved first and last residue. Each record gives: CDR3 DNA, CDR3 protein, D gene, V gene, CDR3 length, clone size, J gene. D genes are given only for firm matches. Some rows mark clone size as missing; the rest say once, few, many or name a class of expanded clone.

TGTGCCAGCAGCCAAGTATCGGTTAGGGGAAGCACTGAAGCTTTCTTT | CASSQVSVRGSTEAFF | NA | TRBV3-1 | 16 | many | TRBJ1-1
TGTGCCAGCAGTTTAGGCCAGGGACCTGGCTACACCTTC | CASSLGQGPGYTF | NA | TRBV28 | 13 | many | TRBJ1-2
TGTGCCACCGCCTCGGGGGGCAATCAGCCCCAGCATTTT | CATASGGNQPQHF | NA | TRBV24-1 | 13 | many | TRBJ1-5
TGTGCCAGCAGACCCTTAAATGAGAATCAGCCCCAGCATTTT | CASRPLNENQPQHF | NA | TRBV6-5 | 14 | NA | TRBJ1-5
TGTGCCAGCAGGCCATGGGGTAGCGGGGGGGCAGAGACCCAGTACTTC | CASRPWGSGGAETQYF | TRBD2 | TRBV27 | 16 | many | TRBJ2-5
TGTGCCGGCAGCTTGACAGGGTTTAACTATGGCTACACCTTC | CAGSLTGFNYGYTF | TRBD1 | TRBV7-2 | 14 | NA | TRBJ1-2
TGTGCCAGCAGTCCAAACCCGGGGGGGCGTAATGAGCAGTTCTTC | CASSPNPGGRNEQFF | TRBD2 | TRBV2 | 15 | many | TRBJ2-1
TGTGCCAGCAGTGTTTTCGGGGGGCAGGAGACCCAGTACTTC | CASSVFGGQETQYF | NA | TRBV2 | 14 | many | TRBJ2-5
TGTGCCAGCAGCTTCTCGCAAATTGTAAACTACGAGCAGTACTTC | CASSFSQIVNYEQYF | NA | TRBV7-9 | 15 | few | TRBJ2-7
TGTGCCAGCAGCCCTACGGGGATCACTGAAGCTTTCTTT | CASSPTGITEAFF | NA | TRBV7-9 | 13 | many | TRBJ1-1
TGCGCCAGCAGCTTGTTGTCCCCCCAGGAGACCCAGTACTTC | CASSLLSPQETQYF | NA | TRBV5-1 | 14 | many | TRBJ2-5
TGTGCCAGCAGTCTCCTGTTGGGGGGGCGGTTCACCGGGGAGCTGTTTTTT | CASSLLLGGRFTGELFF | NA | TRBV6-6 | 17 | many | TRBJ2-2
TGCAGCATGAGACTAGCGGGGGGGGACACAGATACGCAGTATTTT | CSMRLAGGDTDTQYF | TRBD2 | TRBV20-1 | 15 | many | TRBJ2-3
TGTGCCAGCAGTTACGGACCCGCAGGGCGAGGAGATACGCAGTATTTT | CASSYGPAGRGDTQYF | NA | TRBV6-2/TRBV6-3 | 16 | many | TRBJ2-3
TGTGCCAGCTCAGCCAGGGGGGGGGACACTGAAGCTTTCTTT | CASSARGGDTEAFF | TRBD1 | TRBV18 | 14 | many | TRBJ1-1
TGTGCCAGCAGTTACTCTAGGGGCACAGATACGCAGTATTTT | CASSYSRGTDTQYF | NA | TRBV6-7 | 14 | many | TRBJ2-3
TGTGCCAGCAGTACGGGACTAGCGGTTTACAATGAGCAGTTCTTC | CASSTGLAVYNEQFF | TRBD2 | TRBV27 | 15 | many | TRBJ2-1
TGTGCCAGCAGCTTTGATAGAGATGGCTACACCTTC | CASSFDRDGYTF | NA | TRBV5-6 | 12 | few | TRBJ1-2
TGTGCCAGCAGCGCGGTACTAGCGGGGGGGCCGAATGAGCAGTTCTTC | CASSAVLAGGPNEQFF | TRBD2 | TRBV7-7 | 16 | many | TRBJ2-1
TGCAGCGTTTACAGGGGAATCGAGCAGTACTTC | CSVYRGIEQYF | TRBD1 | TRBV29-1 | 11 | NA | TRBJ2-7
TGTGCCAGCAGCTCCCGGGTCTATGGCTACACCTTC | CASSSRVYGYTF | NA | TRBV5-5 | 12 | many | TRBJ1-2
TGCGCCAGCAGCGAACAGGGGGTATCACCCCTCCACTTT | CASSEQGVSPLHF | TRBD1 | TRBV10-2 | 13 | many | TRBJ1-6
TGTGCCACCAGCAGAGATGGACCCGGACTTGAGCAGTTCTTC | CATSRDGPGLEQFF | NA | TRBV15 | 14 | many | TRBJ2-1
TGTGCCAGCAGTCTTCCGACAGGGGTTAGCACTGAAGCTTTCTTT | CASSLPTGVSTEAFF | TRBD1 | TRBV6-5 | 15 | many | TRBJ1-1
TGTGCCAGCAGTGGACGGGCCAACGTCCTGACTTTC | CASSGRANVLTF | NA | TRBV28 | 12 | many | TRBJ2-6
TGCGCCAGCAGCCCCATGGGGGAACCAGATACGCAGTATTTT | CASSPMGEPDTQYF | NA | TRBV5-1 | 14 | many | TRBJ2-3
TGTGCCAGCAGCTTCGACAGGGGGCGAGACTATGGCTACACCTTC | CASSFDRGRDYGYTF | TRBD1 | TRBV7-2 | 15 | many | TRBJ1-2
TGTGCCAGCAACCTGAAATGGGGCCAGTACTTC | CASNLKWGQYF | NA | TRBV12-3/TRBV12-4 | 11 | NA | TRBJ2-5
TGCGCCAGCAGCTTCGGTCGGCAATCCAGGTTCCAAGAGACCCAGTACTTC | CASSFGRQSRFQETQYF | NA | TRBV5-1 | 17 | many | TRBJ2-5
TGTGCCAGCAGTTACGTCACCAATTCACCCCTCCACTTT | CASSYVTNSPLHF | NA | TRBV6-2/TRBV6-3 | 13 | many | TRBJ1-6
TGTGCCAGCAGTTCCAGGGCTAGCGGGGACCAAGAGACCCAGTACTTC | CASSSRASGDQETQYF | TRBD2 | TRBV27 | 16 | NA | TRBJ2-5
TGTGCCAGCAGCTTAGCGGTCGTTGGGAATTCACCCCTCCACTTT | CASSLAVVGNSPLHF | NA | TRBV7-2 | 15 | few | TRBJ1-6
TGTGCCATCAGTGCCTCAGGGACCACAGATACGCAGTATTTT | CAISASGTTDTQYF | NA | TRBV10-3 | 14 | many | TRBJ2-3